A single T cell receptor beta chain is shown here with its context. Antigen unknown. TCR beta libraries were made by UMI-labeled 5' RACE. TCRdb processed the 5' RACE reads again and assigns one entry to each CDR3 protein, with no DNA. Recorded for this sample: 10,000 or so distinct CDR3 sequences. The sample originates from a study of human CD8 memory T cell subsets. Negative magnetic selection enriched total CD8+ T cells. Overall study results and limits: Among T cell receptor chains, only the beta chains were sequenced in this study. Similarly high diversity marked stem-like memory and precursor exhausted T cells, unlike effector memory cells.

The sequence was obtained from a human donor in good health. The sequenced sample was CD8+ T cells from PBMCs.

CDR3 sequence: CASSPPSSKNIQYF. The chain is built from TRBV7-9 and TRBJ2-4; without DNA, the TCRdb call of TRBD2 cannot be checked. The length of the CDR3 is 14 residues. CDR1 is SEHNR and CDR2 is FQNEAQ in the germline V gene (reference sequence).